This TCR beta chain was recovered during a study of graft-versus-host responses after intestinal transplantation. Study-wide background: Multivisceral, liver-intestinal, or isolated intestinal grafts were transplanted into recipients. Anti-thymocyte globulin induction was given to all recipients, followed by tacrolimus and steroids for 2 to 4 years.

A remark on this clone: What it recognizes is unknown.

CDR1 and CDR2 from the germline V gene are MNHNY and SVGAGI (reference sequence). This CDR3 region has 14 residues. With 3 bases clipped from V and 5 bases from J, the junction kept 6 bases outside the gene matches. Study-wide points: Some patients had graft-donor T cell macrochimerism. In their allografts, the ratios of graft-versus-host to host-versus-graft T cell clones were high.

Using immunoSEQ multiplex PCR, the repertoire was profiled, and TCRdb retains in-frame clones only, with some absent. Among around 23,000 clones listed, around 94% were seen once. The TCR was taken from a human patient who received an intestinal transplant, so some T cells may come from the graft donor. The V gene is TRBV6-6, the J gene TRBJ1-2, with 7 bases that match TRBD1. Sequenced material: PBMCs, taken 30 days after intestinal transplant. The CDR3 nucleotides are TGTGCCAGCAGTTATGGGTGGGACAGTTATGGCTACACCTTC. Protein: CASSYGWDSYGYTF.